These 21 T cell receptor beta chains were all obtained from the same sample, sequenced in a study of T cell changes during pregnancy in multiple sclerosis. The assay was immunoSEQ multiplex PCR, and TCRdb's table has in-frame clones only and misses some. The sample holds under 130,000 clones; roughly 92% are singletons and the top ten take more than 0.85%. The source was peripheral blood, collected after pregnancy. All receptors derive from a female donor with multiple sclerosis, enrolled in a pregnancy study.

CDR3 in DNA: TGTGCCAGCTCACCCCTCTTGGTTGGGACAGGGCTACAGCCCCAGCATTTT. It is translated as CASSPLLVGTGLQPQHF. The chain has TRBV18 and TRBJ1-5; 9 bases are shared with TRBD1. With 3 bases clipped from V and 7 bases from J, the junction kept 13 bases outside the gene matches. The CDR3 is made up of 17 amino acids. Germline V gene lookup returns CDR1 KGHSH and CDR2 LQKENI.

The genes are TRBV20-1 and TRBJ1-2; TRBD1 might be the D (5 bases). The germline CDR1 and CDR2 sequences are DFQATT and SNEGSKA (reference sequence). V lost 1 base and J lost 7, with 7 bases in between. The CDR3 spans 11 residues. In nucleotides, the CDR3 is TGCAGTGCTAGAGTTAGGGGTGGCTACACCTTC. This encodes CSARVRGGYTF.

The rearrangement uses TRBV7-9 and TRBJ2-5; 9 positions agree with TRBD1. CDR1 and CDR2 (germline): SEHNR, FQNEAQ (reference sequence). V trimming: 1 base; J trimming: 9 bases; junction bases outside the gene matches: 3. There are 13 residues in the CDR3. The CDR3 sequence is CASSLGDRAAQYF. The CDR3 nucleotides are TGTGCCAGCAGCTTAGGGGACAGGGCGGCCCAGTACTTC.

The J gene is TRBJ2-6, the V gene TRBV15; possibly TRBD1 for D (6 bases). The germline V and J ends were trimmed by 4 bases and 2 bases, with 9 bases remaining between them. CDR3 length: 15 amino acids. CDR1 and CDR2 from the germline V gene are LNHNV and YYDKDF (reference sequence). This CDR3 reads CATSKTGPGANVLTF. The CDR3 DNA is TGTGCCACCAGCAAAACAGGGCCTGGGGCCAACGTCCTGACTTTC.

The V call is TRBV7-6, the J call TRBJ1-1; D not certain. Germline loops: CDR1 SGHVS, CDR2 FNYEAQ. CDR3 length: 13 amino acids. With 3 bases removed from V and 1 base from J, the gap between germline ends came to 6 bases. The chain's CDR3 is CASSLTANTEAFF. DNA for the CDR3: TGTGCCAGCAGCTTGACTGCGAACACTGAAGCTTTCTTT. Full variable domain (missing parts from reference TRBV7-6 and TRBJ1-1): GAGVSQSPRYKVTKRGQDVALRCDPISGHVSLYWYRQALGQGPEFLTYFNYEAQQDKSGLPNDRFSAERPEGSISTLTIQRTEQRDSAMYRCASSLTANTEAFFGQGTRLTVV.

This sequence joins TRBV7-3 and TRBJ2-6; no clear D gene. The CDR3 runs 14 residues. CDR1 is SGHTA, CDR2 FQGTGA, per germline. The V end was cut by 1 base, the J end by 6 bases, with 7 bases between. CDR3 sequence: CASSLRGQANVLTF. The CDR3 DNA sequence: TGTGCCAGCAGCTTAAGAGGTCAGGCCAACGTCCTGACTTTC.

V and J are TRBV2 and TRBJ2-5, with D tentatively TRBD2 (5 bases). V was trimmed by 1 base and J by 1 base, leaving 7 bases between them. From germline, CDR1 is SNHLY and CDR2 FYNNEI. The CDR3 consists of 14 residues. The DNA of the CDR3 is TGTGCCAGCAGTGAAGGAGGACTCCAAGAGACCCAGTACTTC. It yields the protein CASSEGGLQETQYF.

The chain couples TRBV4-2 to TRBJ1-2; TRBD1 agrees at 12 bases. Germline values: CDR1 LGHNA, CDR2 YNFKEQ. Germline trimming cut 0 bases from V and 4 bases from J; bases unmatched to any gene: 3. The CDR3 runs to 16 residues. CDR3 in amino acids: CASSQEGTGGLYGYTF. For the CDR3, the DNA is TGTGCCAGCAGCCAAGAGGGGACAGGGGGCCTCTATGGCTACACCTTC.

Of note for this clone: Other nucleotide sequences from this sample produce the same CDR3. The chain joins TRBV5-1 to TRBJ2-1; 11 nucleotides align to TRBD2. V was clipped by 2 bases and J by 12 bases; unmatched bases: 16. Germline V gene lookup returns CDR1 SGHRS and CDR2 YFSETQ. The CDR3 has 17 residues. DNA of the CDR3: TGCGCCAGCAGCTTAGACCCTAAGGGGAAACTAGCGGGAGCGCAGTTCTTC. It codes for CASSLDPKGKLAGAQFF.

This clone came up once. This chain connects TRBV27 to TRBJ1-2; 7 nucleotides align to TRBD1. V trimming: 0 bases; J trimming: 2 bases; junction bases outside the gene matches: 12. The germline V gene encodes CDR1 MNHEY and CDR2 SMNVEV (reference sequence). This CDR3 has 18 residues. The CDR3 sequence: CASSLSPSLGTANYGYTF. DNA for the CDR3: TGTGCCAGCAGTTTATCTCCTTCCCTTGGGACAGCCAACTATGGCTACACCTTC.

This clone is a singleton in its sample. The chain joins TRBV25-1 to TRBJ2-7, with D perhaps TRBD1 (5 bases). Germline values: CDR1 MGHDK, CDR2 SYGVNS. V was pared by 2 bases and J by 4 bases, with 6 bases between. CDR3 length: 12 residues. This chain's CDR3 is CASSEQGYEQYF. CDR3 coding DNA: TGTGCCAGCAGTGAACAGGGTTACGAGCAGTACTTC.

This rearrangement joins TRBV5-4 to TRBJ2-7; possibly TRBD2 for D (5 bases). Trimming stripped 3 bases from V and 2 bases from J, with 12 bases between. CDR1 SGHNT and CDR2 YYREEE come from the germline V gene (reference sequence). This CDR3 contains 14 residues. The CDR3 DNA reads TGTGCCAGCAGCTCGCAGAGGGTCCCCTACGAGCAGTACTTC. It translates to CASSSQRVPYEQYF.

V and J are TRBV27 and TRBJ2-3; D may be TRBD2 (6 bases). Deletions cut 7 bases from V and 6 bases from J, with 14 bases between. Germline V lookup: CDR1 MNHEY, CDR2 SMNVEV (reference sequence). The CDR3 is 13 amino acids. This CDR3 reads CASTAGGVDTQYF. The DNA of the CDR3 is TGTGCCAGCACCGCCGGAGGGGTGGATACGCAGTATTTT.

The CDR3 protein is CASSLALTSGVTDTQYF. The CDR3 DNA is TGTGCCAGCAGCTTAGCCTTGACTAGCGGGGTCACAGATACGCAGTATTTT. This chain links TRBV7-2 with TRBJ2-3; TRBD2 matches at 11 bases. The CDR3 covers 17 residues. Germline values: CDR1 SGHTA, CDR2 FQGNSA. V lost 0 bases, J lost 2 bases, and 4 bases stayed unmatched. Full variable domain (missing parts from reference TRBV7-2 and TRBJ2-3): GAGVSQSPSNKVTEKGKDVELRCDPISGHTALYWYRQSLGQGLEFLIYFQGNSAPDKSGLPSDRFSAERTGGSVSTLTIQRTQQEDSAVYLCASSLALTSGVTDTQYFGPGTRLTVL.

The chain is built from TRBV4-1 and TRBJ2-1; weak D call: TRBD1 (6 bases). The V and J ends lost 6 bases and 8 bases respectively, with 23 bases between them. The germline gives CDR1 MGHRA, CDR2 YSYEKL. The CDR3 has 16 amino acids. The CDR3 spells CASRDLPPTGQDEQFF. DNA of the CDR3: TGCGCCAGCAGGGATCTACCTCCAACAGGGCAAGATGAGCAGTTCTTC.

In DNA, the CDR3 is TGTGCCATCAGTGGCGCTATACAAAAGAGGGAGCCAACAAGAGGGTATGGCTACACCTTC. Its protein is CAISGAIQKREPTRGYGYTF. The J gene is TRBJ1-2, the V gene TRBV10-3; D not resolved. The CDR3 length is 20 residues. Germline CDR1 is ENHRY and CDR2 is SYGVKD. Trimming took off 4 bases at V and 5 bases at J, with 32 bases between the two ends.

The rearrangement links TRBV6-6 to TRBJ1-5, with D possibly matching TRBD1 (5 bases). Germline V lookup: CDR1 MNHNY, CDR2 SVGAGI (reference sequence). Trimming stripped 7 bases from V and 5 bases from J, with 15 bases between. The CDR3 runs 14 residues. CDR3 residues: CASTETGGDQPQHF. CDR3 in DNA: TGTGCCAGCACCGAGACGGGGGGGGATCAGCCCCAGCATTTT.

The V gene is TRBV2, the J gene TRBJ2-1; 7 bases align to TRBD1. The V segment lost 6 bases and the J segment 0 bases; nucleotides outside the gene matches: 5. Germline V CDR1 and CDR2: SNHLY, FYNNEI. The CDR3 length is 15 residues. CDR3 in amino acids: CASRGDSNSYNEQFF. Here the CDR3 DNA reads TGTGCCAGCAGGGGGGACAGTAACTCCTACAATGAGCAGTTCTTC. Filled out from reference TRBV2 and TRBJ2-1, the complete variable domain reads EPEVTQTPSHQVTQMGQEVILRCVPISNHLYFYWYRQILGQKVEFLVSFYNNEISEKSEIFDDQFSVERPDGSNFTLKIRSTKLEDSAMYFCASRGDSNSYNEQFFGPGTRLTVL.

The chain recombines TRBV12-5 with TRBJ2-3, with TRBD1 identical over 9 bases. Germline CDR1 and CDR2: LGHNT and FRNRAP. Trimming at V came to 10 bases and at J to 2 bases, leaving 7 bases not matched to a gene. The CDR3 runs to 14 residues. CDR3 bases: TGTGCTACGTCCACAGGGGGCAACACAGATACGCAGTATTTT. Translating gives CATSTGGNTDTQYF.

This CDR3 reads CASSKDRRGPDISGNTIYF. The CDR3 nucleotides are TGTGCCAGCAGCAAAGACAGGCGTGGGCCAGACATCTCTGGAAACACCATATATTTT. The chain carries TRBV5-6 and TRBJ1-3; a possible D gene is TRBD1 (6 bases). The CDR3 has 19 residues. V was clipped by 4 bases and J by 0 bases, with 23 bases between them. CDR1 SGHDT and CDR2 YYEEEE come from the germline V gene.

This clone appeared a single time. The gene calls are TRBV7-9 and TRBJ2-1; weak D call: TRBD2 (6 bases). This CDR3 spans 15 amino acids. Trimming removed 5 bases at V and 1 base at J, with 12 bases between. Germline loops: CDR1 SEHNR, CDR2 FQNEAQ (reference sequence). The CDR3 DNA sequence: TGTGCCAGCAGCCCTTCCCGGGGGTCCTACAATGAGCAGTTCTTC. It is translated as CASSPSRGSYNEQFF. Combining the CDR3 with reference TRBV7-9 and TRBJ2-1 gives the whole variable domain DTGVSQNPRHKITKRGQNVTFRCDPISEHNRLYWYRQTLGQGPEFLTYFQNEAQLEKSRLLSDRFSAERPKGSFSTLEIQRTEQGDSAMYLCASSPSRGSYNEQFFGPGTRLTVL.